Below are 4 T cell receptor beta chains sequenced from a single sample in a study of T cells in narcolepsy. TCRdb's copy holds only in-frame clones and misses some; the assay was immunoSEQ multiplex PCR. The sample shows more than 20,000 clones, just over 90% of them seen only once. Sequencing was performed on CD45RA- memory CD4+ T cells from PBMCs. These receptors all stem from a human donor with narcolepsy.

V and J are TRBV30 and TRBJ1-2; D uncertain. With 0 bases removed from V and 1 base from J, the gap between germline ends came to 9 bases. The CDR3 sequence is 14 residues long. Per the germline V gene, CDR1 is GTSNPN and CDR2 is SVGIG (reference sequence). The CDR3 sequence: CAWSVRPDNYGYTF. DNA for the CDR3: TGTGCCTGGAGTGTACGACCCGATAACTATGGCTACACCTTC.

The chain uses TRBV2 and TRBJ2-7, with 11 bases matching TRBD1. Germline trimming cut 5 bases from V and 6 bases from J; bases unmatched to any gene: 12. This CDR3 has 16 residues. Germline V gene sequence: CDR1 SNHLY, CDR2 FYNNEI. The CDR3 DNA sequence: TGTGCCAGCAGTCTACACTATGGGGGACAGGGGGTCGAGCAGTACTTC. Translated: CASSLHYGGQGVEQYF.

The V call is TRBV6-4, the J call TRBJ1-2; 11 bases map to TRBD1. CDR1 is MRHNA, CDR2 SNTAGT, per germline. V was clipped by 3 bases and J by 9 bases; unmatched bases: 3. The CDR3 consists of 13 residues. CDR3 nucleotide sequence: TGTGCCAGCAGTGAGGGGACAGGGGGTAGCTACACCTTC. Its protein product is CASSEGTGGSYTF.

The rearrangement links TRBV18 to TRBJ2-3; D possibly corresponds to TRBD2 (5 bases). V shed 3 bases and J shed 4 bases, with 17 bases lying between them. Germline values: CDR1 KGHSH, CDR2 LQKENI. This CDR3 has 16 amino acids. CDR3 nucleotide sequence: TGTGCCAGCTCACCGCCCAGTGGGAGCGTCGCAGATACGCAGTATTTT. Residues: CASSPPSGSVADTQYF.